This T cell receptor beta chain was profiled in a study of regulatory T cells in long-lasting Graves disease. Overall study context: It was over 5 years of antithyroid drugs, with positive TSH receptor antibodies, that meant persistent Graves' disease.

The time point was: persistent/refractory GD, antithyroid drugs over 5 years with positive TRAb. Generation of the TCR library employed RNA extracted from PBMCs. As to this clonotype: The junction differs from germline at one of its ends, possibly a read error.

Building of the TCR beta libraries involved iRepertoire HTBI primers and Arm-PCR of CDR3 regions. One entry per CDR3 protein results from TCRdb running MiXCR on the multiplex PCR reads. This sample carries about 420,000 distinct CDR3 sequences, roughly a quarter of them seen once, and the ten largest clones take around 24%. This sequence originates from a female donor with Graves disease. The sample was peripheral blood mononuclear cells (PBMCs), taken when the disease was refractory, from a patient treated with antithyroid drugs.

Here the CDR3 reads CASMFRAAVNEKPFF. CDR3 DNA sequence: TGTGCCAGCATGTTCAGGGCGGCTGTTAATGAAAAACCGTTTTTT. The V gene is TRBV2, the J gene TRBJ1-4, with D possibly matching TRBD1 (5 bases). Germline V gene data show CDR1 as SNHLY and CDR2 as FYNNEI. The CDR3 totals 15 residues.